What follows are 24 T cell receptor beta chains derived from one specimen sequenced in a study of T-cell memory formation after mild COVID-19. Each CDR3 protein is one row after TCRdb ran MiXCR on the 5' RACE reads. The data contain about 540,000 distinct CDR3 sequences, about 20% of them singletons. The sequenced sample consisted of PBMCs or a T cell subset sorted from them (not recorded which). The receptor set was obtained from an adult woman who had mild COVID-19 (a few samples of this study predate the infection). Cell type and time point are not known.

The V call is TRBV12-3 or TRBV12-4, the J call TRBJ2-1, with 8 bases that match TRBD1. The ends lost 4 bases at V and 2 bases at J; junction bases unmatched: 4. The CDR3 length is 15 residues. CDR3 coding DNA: TGTGCCAGCAGTTCGGGACAGGCCACCTACAATGAGCAGTTCTTC. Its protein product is CASSSGQATYNEQFF.

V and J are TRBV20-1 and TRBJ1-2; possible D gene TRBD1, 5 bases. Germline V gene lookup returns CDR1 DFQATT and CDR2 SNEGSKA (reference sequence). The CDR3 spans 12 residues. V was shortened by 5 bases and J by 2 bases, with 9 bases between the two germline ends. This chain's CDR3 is CSADRQNYGYTF. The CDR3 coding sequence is TGCAGTGCTGATCGACAGAACTATGGCTACACCTTC.

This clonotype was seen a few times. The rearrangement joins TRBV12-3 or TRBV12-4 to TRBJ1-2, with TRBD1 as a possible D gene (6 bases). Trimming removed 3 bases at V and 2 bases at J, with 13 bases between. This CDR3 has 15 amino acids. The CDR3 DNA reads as TGTGCCAGCAGTTTTAGGACAGATCTAAACTATGGCTACACCTTC. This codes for CASSFRTDLNYGYTF.

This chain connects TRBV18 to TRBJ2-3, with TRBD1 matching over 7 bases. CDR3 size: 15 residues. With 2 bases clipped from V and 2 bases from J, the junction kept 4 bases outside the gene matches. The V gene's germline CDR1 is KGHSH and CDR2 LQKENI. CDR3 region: CASSPGTDTTDTQYF. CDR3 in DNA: TGTGCCAGCTCACCAGGGACAGACACCACAGATACGCAGTATTTT.

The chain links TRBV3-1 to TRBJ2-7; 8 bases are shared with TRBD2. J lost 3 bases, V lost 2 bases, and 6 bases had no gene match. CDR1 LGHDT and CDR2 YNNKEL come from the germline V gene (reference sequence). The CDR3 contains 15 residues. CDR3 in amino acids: CASSQLGTRLYEQYF. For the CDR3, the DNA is TGTGCCAGCAGCCAACTCGGGACTAGACTCTACGAGCAGTACTTC.

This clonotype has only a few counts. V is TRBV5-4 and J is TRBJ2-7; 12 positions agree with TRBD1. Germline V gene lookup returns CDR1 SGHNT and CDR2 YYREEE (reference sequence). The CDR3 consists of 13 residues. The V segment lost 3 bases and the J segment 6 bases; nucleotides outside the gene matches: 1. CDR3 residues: CASSWGQGAEQYF. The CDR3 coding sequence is TGTGCCAGCAGCTGGGGACAGGGGGCCGAGCAGTACTTC.

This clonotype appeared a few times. The CDR3 spells CASSPGVLSGYTF. As DNA, the CDR3 is TGTGCCAGCAGCCCCGGGGTTCTTTCTGGCTACACCTTC. V is TRBV7-9 and J is TRBJ1-2; D gene uncertain. This CDR3 has 13 residues. From germline, CDR1 is SEHNR and CDR2 FQNEAQ (reference sequence). V gave up 5 bases and J gave up 7 bases, with 14 bases separating them.

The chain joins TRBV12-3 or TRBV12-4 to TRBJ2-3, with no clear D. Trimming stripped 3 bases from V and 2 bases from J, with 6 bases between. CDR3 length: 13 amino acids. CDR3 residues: CASSFQITDTQYF. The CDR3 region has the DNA TGTGCCAGCAGTTTCCAAATCACAGATACGCAGTATTTT.

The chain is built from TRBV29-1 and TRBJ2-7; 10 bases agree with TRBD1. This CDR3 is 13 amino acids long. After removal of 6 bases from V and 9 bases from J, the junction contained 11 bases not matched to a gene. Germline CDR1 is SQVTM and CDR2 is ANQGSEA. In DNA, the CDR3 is TGCAGCGTCGCGACCGGGACAGGGGTCGGGCAGTACTTC. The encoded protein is CSVATGTGVGQYF.

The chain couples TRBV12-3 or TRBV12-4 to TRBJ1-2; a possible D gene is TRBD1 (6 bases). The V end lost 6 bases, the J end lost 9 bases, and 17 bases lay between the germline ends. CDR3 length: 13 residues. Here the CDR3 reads CASSQTGILRYTF. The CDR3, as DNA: TGTGCCAGCAGCCAAACAGGGATCCTTCGCTACACCTTC.

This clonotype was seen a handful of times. For the CDR3, the DNA is TGTGCCAGCAGCCCCGGGGGGGGGAACACCGGGGAGCTGTTTTTT. Protein: CASSPGGGNTGELFF. V is TRBV7-3 and J is TRBJ2-2; 8 bases map to TRBD2. V shed 5 bases, J shed 1 base, and the junction held 3 bases outside the gene matches. CDR3 length: 15 amino acids. Germline assignment: CDR1 SGHTA and CDR2 FQGTGA.

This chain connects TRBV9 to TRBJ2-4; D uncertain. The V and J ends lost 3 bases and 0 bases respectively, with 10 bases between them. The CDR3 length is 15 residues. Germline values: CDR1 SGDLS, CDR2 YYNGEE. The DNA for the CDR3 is TGTGCCAGCAGCGCCGAATCCTTAGCCAAAAACATTCAGTACTTC. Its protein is CASSAESLAKNIQYF.

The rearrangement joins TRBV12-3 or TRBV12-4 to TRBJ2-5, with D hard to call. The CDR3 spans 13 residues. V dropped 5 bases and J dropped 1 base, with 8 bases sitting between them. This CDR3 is CASSMASQETQYF. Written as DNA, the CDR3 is TGTGCCAGCAGTATGGCTTCCCAAGAGACCCAGTACTTC.

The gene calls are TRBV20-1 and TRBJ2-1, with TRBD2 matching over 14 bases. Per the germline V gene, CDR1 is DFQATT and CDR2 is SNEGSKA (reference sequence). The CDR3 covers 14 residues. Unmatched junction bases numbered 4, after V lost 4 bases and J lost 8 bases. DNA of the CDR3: TGCAGTGCTACCGGGACTAGCGGGAGCTATGAGCAGTTCTTC. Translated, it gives CSATGTSGSYEQFF.

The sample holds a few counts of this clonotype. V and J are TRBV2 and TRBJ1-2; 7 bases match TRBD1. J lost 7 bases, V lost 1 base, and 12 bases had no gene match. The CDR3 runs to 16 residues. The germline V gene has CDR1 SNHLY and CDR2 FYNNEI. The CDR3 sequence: CASSEGPTGPTGGYTF. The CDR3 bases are TGTGCCAGCAGTGAAGGCCCGACAGGGCCGACCGGTGGCTACACCTTC.

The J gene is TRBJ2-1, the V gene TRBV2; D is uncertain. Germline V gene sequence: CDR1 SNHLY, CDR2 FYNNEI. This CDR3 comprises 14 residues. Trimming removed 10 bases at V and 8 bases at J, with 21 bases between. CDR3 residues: CATAKLGPVDEQFF. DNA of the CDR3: TGTGCCACCGCGAAGCTAGGCCCTGTAGATGAGCAGTTCTTC.

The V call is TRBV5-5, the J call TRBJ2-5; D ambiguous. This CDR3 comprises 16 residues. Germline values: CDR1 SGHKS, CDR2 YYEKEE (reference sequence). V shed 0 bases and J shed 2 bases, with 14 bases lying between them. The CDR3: CASSLVPPFIQETQYF. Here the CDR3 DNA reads TGTGCCAGCAGCTTGGTACCACCTTTTATACAAGAGACCCAGTACTTC.

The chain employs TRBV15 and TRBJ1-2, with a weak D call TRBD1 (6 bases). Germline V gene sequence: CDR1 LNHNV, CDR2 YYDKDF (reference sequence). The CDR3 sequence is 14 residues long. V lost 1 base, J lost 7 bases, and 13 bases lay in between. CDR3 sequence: CATSRGGTSPGYTF. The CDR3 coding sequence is TGTGCCACCAGCAGAGGCGGGACATCGCCTGGCTACACCTTC. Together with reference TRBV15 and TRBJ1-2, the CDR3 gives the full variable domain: DAMVIQNPRYQVTQFGKPVTLSCSQTLNHNVMYWYQQKSSQAPKLLFHYYDKDFNNEADTPDNFQSRRPNTSFCFLDIRSPGLGDTAMYLCATSRGGTSPGYTFGSGTRLTVV.

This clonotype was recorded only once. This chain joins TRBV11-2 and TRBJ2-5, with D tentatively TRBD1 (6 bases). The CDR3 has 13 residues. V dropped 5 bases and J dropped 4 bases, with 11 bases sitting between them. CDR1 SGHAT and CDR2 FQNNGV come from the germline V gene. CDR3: CASSTDRRETQYF. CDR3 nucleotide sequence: TGTGCCAGCAGCACCGACAGGAGAGAGACCCAGTACTTC.

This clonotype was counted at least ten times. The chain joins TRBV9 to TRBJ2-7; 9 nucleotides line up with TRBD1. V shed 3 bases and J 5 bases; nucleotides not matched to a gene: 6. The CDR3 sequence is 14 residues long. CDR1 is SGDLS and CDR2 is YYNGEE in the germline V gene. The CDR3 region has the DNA TGTGCCAGCAGCGCGCCCTGGACAGGGGACGAGCAGTACTTC. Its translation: CASSAPWTGDEQYF.

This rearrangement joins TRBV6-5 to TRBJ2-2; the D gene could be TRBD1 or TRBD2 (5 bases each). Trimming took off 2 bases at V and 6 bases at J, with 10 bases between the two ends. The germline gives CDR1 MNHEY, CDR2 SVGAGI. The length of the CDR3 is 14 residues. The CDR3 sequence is CASSYEGYAGELFF. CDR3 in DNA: TGTGCCAGCAGTTACGAGGGGTACGCCGGGGAGCTGTTTTTT.

The CDR3 nucleotides read TGTGCCAGTAGTGCAGGGTCGGGGGTCACTGAAGCTTTCTTT. Protein product: CASSAGSGVTEAFF. The genes are TRBV19 and TRBJ1-1; D possibly corresponds to TRBD1 (5 bases). The germline V gene encodes CDR1 LNHDA and CDR2 SQIVND (reference sequence). Trimming pared 5 bases from V and 4 bases from J, leaving 14 bases between. There are 14 residues in the CDR3.

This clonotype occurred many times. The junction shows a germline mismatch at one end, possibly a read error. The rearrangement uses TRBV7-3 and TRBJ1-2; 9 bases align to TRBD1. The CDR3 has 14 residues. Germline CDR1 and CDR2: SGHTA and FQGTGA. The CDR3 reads CASSLTGGDDGYTF. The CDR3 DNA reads TGTGCCAGCAGCCTAACAGGGGGCGACGATGGCTACACCTTC.

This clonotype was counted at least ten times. The CDR3 DNA sequence: TGTGCCAGCAGTTACTCGGGGACTAGACTTGCCGAGCAGTACTTC. It encodes CASSYSGTRLAEQYF. The chain links TRBV6-5 to TRBJ2-7; TRBD2 matches 8 bases. The V segment lost 0 bases and the J segment 6 bases; nucleotides outside the gene matches: 7. This CDR3 spans 15 amino acids. Per germline, CDR1 MNHEY and CDR2 SVGAGI.